What follows describes a single TCR beta chain. This clone showed up just a few times. Its antigen has not been determined. No base quality values were provided; no much bigger clone lies one nucleotide off. The data belong to a study of blood T cell repertoires in COVID-19 (dated by TCRdb to about 2020). For context, the study as a whole: For ImmuneRACE Cohort 3, a participant was defined as recovered based on two consecutive negative NP/OP PCR tests, clearance by a healthcare professional, or resolution of symptoms. The collaborator samples originated in the United States, Italy and Spain and spanned the acute and convalescent phases of COVID-19. The material from the prospective study consisted of cDNA or gDNA derived from T cells, B-cell-depleted T cells, or PBMCs. Subjects who had been exposed to COVID-19, were actively infected with it, or had recovered from it provided the deeply sampled blood TCRbeta repertoires that made up the dataset. A freely available public database, intended as a resource for researchers studying the immune response to SARS-CoV-2, is where the repertoires were released. Samples came from the ongoing ImmuneRACE study (first 160 participants) plus 1,254 subjects from 6 global collaborators. A de-identified subject ID, COVID-19 status, age in years and sex were almost always included in the sample metadata. HLA class I and class II types, where available, came from metadata supplied by the sample provider rather than from assay-based typing.

Study-wide findings and limitations: The quantity of clinical and demographic metadata differed by source and by participant and was supplied without curation.

Enrolling through a virtual design, the prospective study's participants ranged in age from roughly 18 to 95 years and lived across approximately 25 United States geographic areas. Cohort assignment in the prospective study relied on participant-reported clinical history from a screening survey and a study questionnaire. In the prospective study, mobile phlebotomists collected whole blood, serum and a nasopharyngeal or oropharyngeal swab from each participant. Participants in the prospective study had the option to provide additional blood draws and questionnaires over a roughly 2-month period. Before DNA extraction, blood samples from the prospective study were shipped at room temperature or frozen. TCRbeta CDR3 regions were amplified from genomic DNA using the immunoSEQ Assay, a bias-controlled multiplex PCR. Per the source publication's procedure: Within the assay, amplification of reference gene primers was used to estimate how many nucleated cells each sample contained. To quantify the absolute abundance of each unique TCRbeta CDR3 rearrangement, sequence reads were collapsed and filtered. For each sample, productive Simpson clonality was calculated as the square root of Simpson's diversity index across productive rearrangements. TCRdb retrieved this table from immuneACCESS and kept in-frame rearrangements only. Not all clones are present; in checked studies, unresolved V genes account for under half, and no reason is known for the remainder. V, J and clone size are taken as reported in that table, and D and trimming were inferred from the DNA itself. This sample lists hundreds of thousands of clones; 87% were detected once. 1.9% of the sample comes from the top ten.

V is pared back by 5 bases and J by 6 bases, with 10 bases lying between the germline termini. Spanning cysteine to phenylalanine, the CDR3 consists of 12 amino acids. This entry keeps only the CDR3 DNA: 36 bases, framed from base 1. The receptor's source is a middle-aged man in a cohort exposed to, infected with or recovered from COVID-19 (not recorded which). Sequencing used PBMCs or T cells enriched from blood (not recorded which). The chain employs TRBV12-3 or TRBV12-4 and TRBJ1-2, with a tentative D gene TRBD1 over 6 matching bases. The CDR3 region: CASSPGGNGYTF. The DNA sequence is as follows: TGTGCCAGCAGTCCGGGGGGCAATGGCTACACCTTC.